This T cell receptor beta chain was sequenced in a study of cytomegalovirus exposure and HLA in healthy donors. The donors were part of the validation cohort, which consisted of some 120 subjects and was separate from the first cohort of 666 subjects. Sequencing used immunoSEQ multiplex PCR; TCRdb keeps in-frame clones, though not all of them. The sample includes about 88,000 clones, 80% to 85% seen only once; the top ten take about 12%. Study observations and caveats: According to the study, roughly 180 TCR beta chains were cytomegalovirus-associated.

The CDR3 sequence is 16 residues long. V dropped 6 bases and J dropped 6; count of bases not matched to a gene: 11. Germline values: CDR1 LNHDA, CDR2 SQIVND (reference sequence). Note on this clone: Antigen specificity is unknown.

The material sequenced was PBMCs. The rearrangement links TRBV19 to TRBJ2-1; 10 nucleotides match TRBD2. The receptor's source is a woman aged 18-29 years in good health and CMV-seropositive. CDR3 in DNA: TGTGCCAGTAGACAGCGGGGGGGATCAATGAGCAATGAGCAGTTCTTC. It translates to CASRQRGGSMSNEQFF.